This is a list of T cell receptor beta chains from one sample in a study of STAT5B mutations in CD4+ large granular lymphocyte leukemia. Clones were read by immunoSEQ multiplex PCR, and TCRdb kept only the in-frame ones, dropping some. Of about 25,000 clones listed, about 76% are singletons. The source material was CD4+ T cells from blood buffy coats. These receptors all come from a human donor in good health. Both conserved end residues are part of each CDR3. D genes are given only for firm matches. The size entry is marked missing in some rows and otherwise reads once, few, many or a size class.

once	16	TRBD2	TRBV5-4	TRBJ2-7	TGTGCCAGCAGCTTGGTTACTAGCGGTCTTACCTACGAGCAGTACTTC	CASSLVTSGLTYEQYF
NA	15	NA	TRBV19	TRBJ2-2	TGTGCCAGTAGTATTCTGGGTCGGGACACCGGGGAGCTGTTTTTT	CASSILGRDTGELFF
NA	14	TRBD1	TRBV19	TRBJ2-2	TGTGCCAGTAGTCTCCGGACAGGGAAGGGAGAGCTGTTTTTT	CASSLRTGKGELFF
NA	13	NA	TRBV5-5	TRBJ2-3	TGTGCCAGCAGCCCCGTTAGCACAGATACGCAGTATTTT	CASSPVSTDTQYF
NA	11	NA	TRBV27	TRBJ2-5	TGTGCCAGCAGTTTATCGGAGACCCAGTACTTC	CASSLSETQYF
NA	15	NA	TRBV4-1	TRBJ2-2	TGCGCCAGCAGCCAAGACTCCTACCTCACCGGGGAGCTGTTTTTT	CASSQDSYLTGELFF
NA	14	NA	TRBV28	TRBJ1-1	TGTGCCAGCAGTTTATACACAGGGAACACTGAAGCTTTCTTT	CASSLYTGNTEAFF
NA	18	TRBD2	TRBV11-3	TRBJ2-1	TGTGCCAGCAGCGCCCGGGGGGGTTGGGGCGGGTCCTACAATGAGCAGTTCTTC	CASSARGGWGGSYNEQFF
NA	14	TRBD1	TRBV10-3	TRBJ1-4	TGTGCCATCAGGGAAGACAGGGGGAATGAAAAACTGTTTTTT	CAIREDRGNEKLFF
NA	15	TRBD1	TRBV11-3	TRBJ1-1	TGTGCCAGCAGTCAGGACAGGGGGCGACGAACTGAAGCTTTCTTT	CASSQDRGRRTEAFF
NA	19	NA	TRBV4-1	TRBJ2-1	TGCGCCAGCAGCCAAGCCCCCCTTGTAGGAGCGGGCTCCTACAATGAGCAGTTCTTC	CASSQAPLVGAGSYNEQFF
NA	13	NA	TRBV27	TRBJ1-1	TGTGCCAGCAGTTTATTAGTGAACACTGAAGCTTTCTTT	CASSLLVNTEAFF
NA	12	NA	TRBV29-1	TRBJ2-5	TGCAGCGTTGACCGGGATCGGGAGACCCAGTACTTC	CSVDRDRETQYF
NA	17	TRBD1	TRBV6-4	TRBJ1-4	TGTGCCAGCAGACCGGGACAGGGGTACGCAACTAATGAAAAACTGTTTTTT	CASRPGQGYATNEKLFF
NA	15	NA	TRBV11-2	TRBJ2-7	TGTGCCAGCAGCTTACTAACCGGGGTCTTCGACGAGCAGTACTTC	CASSLLTGVFDEQYF
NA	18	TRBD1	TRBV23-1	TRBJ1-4	TGCGCCAGCAGTCAATTTGCGGACAGGACAGCAACTAATGAAAAACTGTTTTTT	CASSQFADRTATNEKLFF
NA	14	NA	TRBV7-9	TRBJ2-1	TGTGCCAGCAGCTTAGCTTTGCCCGGAAATGAGCAGTTCTTC	CASSLALPGNEQFF
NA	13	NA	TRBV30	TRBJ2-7	TGTGCCTGGAGTGCTCTAGTGTCCGGGCAGCAGTACTTC	CAWSALVSGQQYF
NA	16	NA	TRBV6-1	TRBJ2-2	TGTGCCAGCAGTGAAGTGGCAGCCCGGAACACCGGGGAGCTGTTTTTT	CASSEVAARNTGELFF
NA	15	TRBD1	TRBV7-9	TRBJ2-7	TGTGCCAGCAGCCCCCCCAGGGGGTCCACCTACGAGCAGTACTTC	CASSPPRGSTYEQYF
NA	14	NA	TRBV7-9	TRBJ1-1	TGTGCCAGCAGCTTCGAAGGGGATTGGACTGAAGCTTTCTTT	CASSFEGDWTEAFF
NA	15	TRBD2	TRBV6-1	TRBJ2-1	TGTGCCAGCAGTTCCCGGGACCCTCGGGGGGGAGAGCAGTTCTTC	CASSSRDPRGGEQFF
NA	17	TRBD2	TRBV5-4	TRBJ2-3	TGTGCCAGCAGCTCCCGTGAAAGCGGGATATGGACAGATACGCAGTATTTT	CASSSRESGIWTDTQYF
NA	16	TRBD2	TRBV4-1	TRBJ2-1	TGCGCCAGCAGCCAATCAACACTAGCGGGAGACAATGAGCAGTTCTTC	CASSQSTLAGDNEQFF
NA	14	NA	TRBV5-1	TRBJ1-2	TGCGCCAGCAGCTTTGAGGGCCGGCTCTATGGCTACACCTTC	CASSFEGRLYGYTF
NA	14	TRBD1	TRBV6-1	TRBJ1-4	TGTGCCAGCGGACAGGGGGCAACTAATGAAAAACTGTTTTTT	CASGQGATNEKLFF
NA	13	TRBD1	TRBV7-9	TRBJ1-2	TGTGCCAGCAGCTTGACAGGGACGAATGGCTACACCTTC	CASSLTGTNGYTF
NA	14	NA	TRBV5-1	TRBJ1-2	TGCGCCAGCAGCTCGCGGACAAGAAACTATGGCTACACCTTC	CASSSRTRNYGYTF
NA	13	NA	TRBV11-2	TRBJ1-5	TGTGCCAGCAGCCCATCCGGGGGAGGGCCCCAGCATTTT	CASSPSGGGPQHF
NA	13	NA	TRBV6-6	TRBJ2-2	TGTGCCAGCAGGGGACCGGGGCCCGGGGAGCTGTTTTTT	CASRGPGPGELFF
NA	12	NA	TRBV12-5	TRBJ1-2	TGTGCTAGTGGTTTAGGTCGCGATGGCTACACCTTC	CASGLGRDGYTF
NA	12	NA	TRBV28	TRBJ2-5	TGTGCCGTAGGCAGGGGGGAAGAGACCCAGTACTTC	CAVGRGEETQYF
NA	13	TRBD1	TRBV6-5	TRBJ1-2	TGTGCCAGCAGAATGACAGGGATCGATGGCTACACCTTC	CASRMTGIDGYTF
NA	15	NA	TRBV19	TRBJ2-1	TGTGCCAGTAGGAGCGTTGGAGGAGGGGTCAATGAGCAGTTCTTC	CASRSVGGGVNEQFF
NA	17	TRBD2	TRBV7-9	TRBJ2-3	TGTGCCAGCAGCGCCCCCCCGGGACTAGCGGGGATGGAGACGCAGTATTTT	CASSAPPGLAGMETQYF
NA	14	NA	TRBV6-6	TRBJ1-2	TGTGCCACCAATCAGGGTGGCGCTAACTATGGCTACACCTTC	CATNQGGANYGYTF
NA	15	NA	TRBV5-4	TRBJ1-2	TGTGCCAGCAGCTTGGACACTAGAGCTAACTATGGCTACACCTTC	CASSLDTRANYGYTF
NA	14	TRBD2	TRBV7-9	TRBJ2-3	TGTGCCAGCGGGACTAGCGGGAGCACAGATACGCAGTATTTT	CASGTSGSTDTQYF
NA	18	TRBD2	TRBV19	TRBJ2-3	TGTGCCAGTAGTATAGCTAGTAGGGGACTAGCGGGCACAGATACGCAGTATTTT	CASSIASRGLAGTDTQYF
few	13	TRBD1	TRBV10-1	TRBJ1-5	TGCGCCAGCAGTGATCTACAGGGGCAGCCCCAGCATTTT	CASSDLQGQPQHF
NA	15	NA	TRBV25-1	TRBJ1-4	TGTGCCAGCAGTGAATACCGCAGCCTTAATGAAAAACTGTTTTTT	CASSEYRSLNEKLFF
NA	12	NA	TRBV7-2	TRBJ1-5	TGTGCCAGCAGCTTAAGTAACCAGCCCCAGCATTTT	CASSLSNQPQHF
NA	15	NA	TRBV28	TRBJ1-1	TGTGCCAGCAGTTTACGGGCAGGGTTGAACACTGAAGCTTTCTTT	CASSLRAGLNTEAFF